This TCR beta chain was sequenced for a study of early T cells in non-severe SARS-CoV-2 infection. As for the study in general: Chains were unpaired, as sequencing was done on bulk RNA from unsorted whole blood. Study-wide findings and caveats: Matching against VDJdb likely underestimated virus-specific expansions, favoring anti-spike CD8.

Germline V gene data show CDR1 as SGHVS and CDR2 as FQNEAQ. CDR3 length: 16 residues. Trimming stripped 5 bases from V and 0 bases from J, with 14 bases between. Each cDNA molecule carried a unique molecular identifier. TCRdb redid the calling of the 5' RACE reads with MiXCR, one entry per CDR3 protein. Of tens of thousands of distinct CDR3 sequences listed, approximately 13% are singletons. The table lists this clonotype with many counts. Its antigen is undetermined. The sequenced sample consisted of whole blood. This receptor was obtained from an adult who was a healthcare worker with PCR-confirmed SARS-CoV-2 infection or an uninfected control (not recorded which). V usage is TRBV7-8 and J usage is TRBJ2-1; possible D gene TRBD1, 6 bases. The CDR3 DNA is TGTGCCAGCAGCATGAGACAGGCGAGCTCCTACAATGAGCAGTTCTTC. This translates into CASSMRQASSYNEQFF.